This T cell receptor (beta chain) appears in the sequencing data of a study of shared clonotypes between healthy human individuals. About the study: The composition of the donors was a couple of women and three men aged 18 to 49.

Assay used: immunoSEQ multiplex PCR; TCRdb lists only in-frame clones, some missing. This table holds some 500,000 clones, about 74% found once. Every donor was a Caucasian adult from Nashville, Tennessee. This CDR3 region has 14 residues. The V and J ends lost 1 base and 9 bases respectively, with 14 bases between them. Germline lookup yields CDR1 SGDLS and CDR2 YYNGEE. The rearrangement links TRBV9 to TRBJ2-1; D gene unclear. Sequencing input: PBMCs. The clonotype was recovered from a woman aged 35 to 49 in good health. Some clones in this sample may be carry-over from other donors' samples. The CDR3, as DNA: TGTGCCAGCAGCGTATACCCGGGCCGCAGTGAGCAGTTCTTC. Translation: CASSVYPGRSEQFF.